This T cell receptor beta chain was observed in a study of radiation and T cells in renal cell carcinoma. Study-wide results and limits: Compared with controls, irradiated tumors had more, larger dominant CDR3 motifs.

The method was immunoSEQ multiplex PCR; TCRdb's version includes in-frame clones alone and lacks a portion of them. Of 15,000 to 20,000 clones listed, roughly 58% are singletons. Sample treatment: 15 Gy SBRT to primary tumor, nephrectomy 4 weeks later. A remark on this clone: What it binds is unknown.

This CDR3 comprises 15 residues. Germline CDR1 and CDR2: SNHLY and FYNNEI. V shed 7 bases and J 8 bases; nucleotides not matched to a gene: 7. The material was tumor tissue, obtained from a patient whose treatment included radiotherapy and nephrectomy. The chain couples TRBV2 to TRBJ1-6; 11 bases are shared with TRBD1. This clonotype was obtained from a man aged 45-65 years with renal cell carcinoma. The DNA for the CDR3 is TGTGCCAGCACCAAGGGACAGGGGGTTTATTCACCCCTCCACTTT. Its protein is CASTKGQGVYSPLHF.